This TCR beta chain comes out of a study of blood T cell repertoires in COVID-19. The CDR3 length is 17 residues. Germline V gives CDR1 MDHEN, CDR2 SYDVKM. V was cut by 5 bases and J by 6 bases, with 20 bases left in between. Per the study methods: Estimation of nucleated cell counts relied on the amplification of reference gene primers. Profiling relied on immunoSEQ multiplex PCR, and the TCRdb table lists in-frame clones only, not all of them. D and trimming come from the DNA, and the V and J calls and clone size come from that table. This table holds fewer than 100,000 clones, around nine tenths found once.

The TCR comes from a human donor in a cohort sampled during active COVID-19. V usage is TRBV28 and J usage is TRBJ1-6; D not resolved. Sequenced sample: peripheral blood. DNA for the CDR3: TGTGCCAGCAGTCCCCGGGTTCTCTCTTTAGGTAATTCACCCCTCCACTTT. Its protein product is CASSPRVLSLGNSPLHF.